This entry lists 5 T cell receptor beta chains sequenced from one sample in a study of metastatic and nonmetastatic thyroid tumors. TCRdb ran MiXCR on the PCR reads. The sample lists some 45,000 clones; about 12% were seen once. Patients underwent thyroid surgery, and none had received any treatment before it. What was sequenced was blood. Receptor source: a male donor with papillary thyroid cancer or a benign thyroid nodule (not recorded which). Some clones in this sample may be carry-over from other donors' samples.

This clone was counted ten times or more. The rearrangement joins TRBV4-1 to TRBJ1-5; D gene ambiguous. Germline V CDR1 and CDR2: MGHRA, YSYEKL. The CDR3 has 13 residues. The V and J ends lost 0 bases and 7 bases respectively, with 7 bases between them. CDR3 DNA: TGCGCCAGCAGCCAAGAGGGTTACCAGCCCCAGCATTTT. It codes for CASSQEGYQPQHF.

This clone is categorized as medium-sized. The chain combines TRBV6-1 with TRBJ1-2; TRBD1 agrees at 10 bases. CDR3 length equals 15 residues. V shed 3 bases and J 8 bases; nucleotides not matched to a gene: 9. Germline CDR1 reads MNHNS; CDR2 reads SASEGT. The CDR3 is CASSETGGAKGGYTF. The CDR3 DNA follows: TGTGCCAGCAGTGAGACAGGGGGCGCGAAGGGGGGCTACACCTTC.

This clone was counted many times. The J gene is TRBJ2-1, the V gene TRBV6-2 or TRBV6-3; D may be TRBD1 or TRBD2 (7 bases each). The CDR3 has 17 amino acids. Trimming pared 8 bases from V and 9 bases from J, leaving 29 bases between. Germline-derived CDR1 and CDR2 are MNHEY and SVGEGT. This chain's CDR3 is CASQGGAGTTDLREQFF. CDR3 coding DNA: TGTGCCAGCCAGGGGGGAGCCGGGACTACCGATTTACGTGAGCAGTTCTTC.

This clone was picked up many times. The chain joins TRBV25-1 to TRBJ2-7; 7 positions agree with TRBD2. CDR1 and CDR2 (germline): MGHDK, SYGVNS. V shed 4 bases, J shed 7 bases, and the junction held 7 bases outside the gene matches. The CDR3 runs to 13 residues. CDR3 region: CASSVGGAEEQYF. The CDR3 bases are TGTGCCAGCAGTGTGGGAGGGGCGGAAGAGCAGTACTTC.

About this clone: A single base separates this from a much larger clone, so it may be a read error. Other DNA variants within this sample encode the same CDR3. The chain carries TRBV9 and TRBJ2-1; tentatively, D is TRBD2 (8 bases). Trimming stripped 0 bases from V and 7 bases from J, with 29 bases between. The CDR3 is 20 amino acids. Germline lookup yields CDR1 SGDLS and CDR2 YYNGEE. CDR3: CASSVGGREGRTGDWNEQFF. The CDR3 nucleotides read TGTGCCAGCAGCGTAGGCGGTCGGGAGGGGCGTACAGGGGATTGGAATGAGCAGTTCTTC.